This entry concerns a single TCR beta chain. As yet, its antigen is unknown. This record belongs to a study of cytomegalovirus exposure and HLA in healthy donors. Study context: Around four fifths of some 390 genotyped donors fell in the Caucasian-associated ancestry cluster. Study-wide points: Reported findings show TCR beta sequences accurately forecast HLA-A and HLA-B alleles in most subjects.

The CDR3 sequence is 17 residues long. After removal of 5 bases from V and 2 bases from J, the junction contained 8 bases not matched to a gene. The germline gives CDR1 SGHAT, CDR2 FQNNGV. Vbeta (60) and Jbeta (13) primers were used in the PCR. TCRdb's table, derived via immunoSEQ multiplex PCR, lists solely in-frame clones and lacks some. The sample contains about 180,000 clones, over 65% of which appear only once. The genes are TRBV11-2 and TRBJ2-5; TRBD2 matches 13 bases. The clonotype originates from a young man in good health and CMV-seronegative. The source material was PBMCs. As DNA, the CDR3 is TGTGCCAGCAGCCCCCGACTAGCGGGGGGCTTACAAGAGACCCAGTACTTC. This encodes CASSPRLAGGLQETQYF.